This TCR beta chain was documented in a study of blood T cell repertoires in COVID-19 (TCRdb year 2020). Describing the broader study: Samples from collaborators originated in the United States, Italy and Spain and spanned both the acute and convalescent phases of COVID-19. The material from the prospective study consisted of cDNA or gDNA derived from T cells, B-cell-depleted T cells, or PBMCs. The dataset comprised deeply sampled blood TCRbeta repertoires from subjects exposed to, actively infected with, or recovered from COVID-19. A freely available public database, intended as a resource for researchers studying the immune response to SARS-CoV-2, is where the repertoires were released. The samples were drawn from two sources: the first 160 participants of the ongoing ImmuneRACE study, and 1,000 to 1,500 subjects contributed by 6 global collaborators. A de-identified subject ID, COVID-19 status, age in years and sex were almost always included in the sample metadata. HLA class I and class II types, where available, came from metadata supplied by the sample provider rather than from assay-based typing. Findings and caveats that apply to the study as a whole: The quantity of clinical and demographic metadata differed by source and by participant and was supplied without curation.

As for this clone: Its antigen has not been determined. Base qualities are not provided; no much larger clone lies one nucleotide away.

Unmatched junction bases come to 7, with V trimmed by 9 bases and J by 9 bases. The germline V gene (reference sequence) specifies LNHDA as CDR1 and SQIVND as CDR2. Its CDR3 holds 12 amino acids, cysteine through phenylalanine. This entry keeps only the CDR3 DNA: 36 bases, framed from base 1. TCRbeta CDR3 regions were amplified from genomic DNA by means of the immunoSEQ Assay, a bias-controlled multiplex PCR. Concerning the study's data processing: Within the assay, amplification of reference gene primers was used to estimate how many nucleated cells each sample contained. To quantify the absolute abundance of each unique TCRbeta CDR3 rearrangement, sequence reads were collapsed and filtered. Productive Simpson clonality was computed per sample as the square root of Simpson's diversity index over productive rearrangements. TCRdb provides this immuneACCESS table in a form limited to in-frame rearrangements. Some clones are lacking; in checked studies, under half of them reflect an unresolved V gene, and why the rest are absent is not known. That table gives V, J and clone size, and the DNA gave D and trimming. Here the sample has 150,000 to 200,000 clones; around 84% occur a single time. Of the sample, 6% is held by the ten largest clones.

Participants in the prospective study were enrolled through a virtual design, were aged roughly 18 to 90 years, and lived in about 25 United States geographic areas. In the prospective study, participants were assigned to cohorts based on the clinical history participants reported in a screening survey and a study questionnaire. Recovered participants in ImmuneRACE Cohort 3 were defined as having two consecutive negative NP/OP PCR tests, clearance from a healthcare professional, or resolution of symptoms. Mobile phlebotomists in the prospective study collected whole blood, serum and a nasopharyngeal or oropharyngeal swab from every participant. Prospective study participants could optionally give additional blood draws and questionnaires over an approximately two-month period. Before DNA extraction, prospective study blood samples were shipped either frozen or at room temperature.

The V gene is TRBV19 and the J gene is TRBJ2-1; TRBD2 matches 8 bases in the middle. The clonotype was recovered from a man aged 35 to 55 who had recovered from COVID-19. The sequenced material came from PBMCs or T cells enriched from blood (not recorded which). The DNA is as follows: TGTGCCAGCGGGCGCAGCGGGGGTGAGCAGTTCTTC. Translated, it gives CASGRSGGEQFF.